Given below is one T cell receptor (beta chain) in context. The data were taken from a study of blood T cell repertoires in COVID-19. Study summary: The origin of the acute and convalescent COVID-19 samples was the United States, Italy and Spain. In each case, the material was cDNA or gDNA derived from T cells, B-cell-depleted T cells, or PBMCs.

The V gene end was trimmed by 3 bases and the J gene end by 3 bases; junction bases not matched to a gene: 1. CDR1 LGHDT and CDR2 YNNKEL come from the germline V gene (reference sequence). CDR3 length: 13 residues. Original methodology: Nucleated cell number was recorded as an estimate derived from reference gene primer amplification. Here immunoSEQ multiplex PCR was the method, and the copy in TCRdb shows in-frame clones only, minus some. D and trimming were read from the DNA, whereas the V and J calls and clone size are those reported in that table. This sample yields about 160,000 clones, of which approximately 79% are seen a single time; around 7% belongs to the top ten. Seattle enrolled patients during active infection and tracked them longitudinally.

V usage is TRBV3-1 (or the pseudogene TRBV3-2) and J usage is TRBJ1-1; 7 bases agree with TRBD1. The sequence was obtained from a woman aged 40 to 49 with COVID-19, enrolled during active disease. Material: peripheral blood. CDR3 DNA sequence: TGTGCCAGCAGCCACGGGACAGACACTGAAGCTTTCTTT. Translating it yields CASSHGTDTEAFF.